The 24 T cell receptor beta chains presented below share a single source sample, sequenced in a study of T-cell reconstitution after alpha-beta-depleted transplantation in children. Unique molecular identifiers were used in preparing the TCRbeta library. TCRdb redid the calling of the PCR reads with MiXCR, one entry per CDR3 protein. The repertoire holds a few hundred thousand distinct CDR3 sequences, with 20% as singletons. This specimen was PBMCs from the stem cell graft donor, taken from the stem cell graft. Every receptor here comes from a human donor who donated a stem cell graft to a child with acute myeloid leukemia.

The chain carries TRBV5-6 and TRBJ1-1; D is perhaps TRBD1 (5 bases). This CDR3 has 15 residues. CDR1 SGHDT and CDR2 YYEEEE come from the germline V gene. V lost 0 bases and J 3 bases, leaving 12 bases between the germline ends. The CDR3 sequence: CASSLAGTYYTEAFF. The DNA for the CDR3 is TGTGCCAGCAGCTTGGCTGGGACTTACTACACTGAAGCTTTCTTT.

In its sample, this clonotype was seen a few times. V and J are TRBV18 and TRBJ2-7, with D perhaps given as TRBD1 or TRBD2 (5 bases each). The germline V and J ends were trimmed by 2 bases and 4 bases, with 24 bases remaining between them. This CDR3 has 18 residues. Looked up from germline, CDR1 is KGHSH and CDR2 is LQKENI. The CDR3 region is CASSPSLYLGDRNYEQYF. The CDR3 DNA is TGTGCCAGCTCACCATCCCTATATCTGGGGGACCGGAATTACGAGCAGTACTTC.

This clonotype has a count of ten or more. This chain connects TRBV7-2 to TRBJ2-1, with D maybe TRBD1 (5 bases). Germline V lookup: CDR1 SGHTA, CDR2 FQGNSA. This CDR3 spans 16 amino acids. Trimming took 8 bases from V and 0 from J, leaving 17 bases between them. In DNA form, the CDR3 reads TGTGCCAGCGGGGAAGGGGCGGCGAGCTCCTACAATGAGCAGTTCTTC. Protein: CASGEGAASSYNEQFF.

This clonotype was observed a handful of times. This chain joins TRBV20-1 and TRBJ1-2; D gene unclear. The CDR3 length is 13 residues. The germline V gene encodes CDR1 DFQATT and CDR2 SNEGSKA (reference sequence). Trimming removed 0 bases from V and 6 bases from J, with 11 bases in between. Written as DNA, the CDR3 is TGCAGTGCTAGAGATCTCTTGCGGGATGGCTACACCTTC. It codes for CSARDLLRDGYTF.

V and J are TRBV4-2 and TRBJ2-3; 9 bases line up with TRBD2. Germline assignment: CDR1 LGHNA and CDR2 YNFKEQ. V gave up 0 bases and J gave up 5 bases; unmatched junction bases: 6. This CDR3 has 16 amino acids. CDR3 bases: TGTGCCAGCAGCCAAGATCTCGAAGCGGGAGGAGATACGCAGTATTTT. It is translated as CASSQDLEAGGDTQYF.

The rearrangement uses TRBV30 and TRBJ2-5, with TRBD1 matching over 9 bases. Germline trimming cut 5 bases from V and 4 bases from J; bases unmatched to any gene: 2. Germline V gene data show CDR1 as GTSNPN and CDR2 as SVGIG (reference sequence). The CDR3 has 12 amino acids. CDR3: CAWDRGGETQYF. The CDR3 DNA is TGTGCCTGGGACAGGGGGGGAGAGACCCAGTACTTC.

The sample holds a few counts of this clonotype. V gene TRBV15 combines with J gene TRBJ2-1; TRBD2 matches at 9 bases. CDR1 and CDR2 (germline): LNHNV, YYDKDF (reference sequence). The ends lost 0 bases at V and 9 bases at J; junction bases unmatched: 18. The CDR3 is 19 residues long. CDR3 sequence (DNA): TGTGCCACCAGCAGAGATCTGGAACCCCGACTAGCGGCCCGGCGTGAGCAGTTCTTC. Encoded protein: CATSRDLEPRLAARREQFF. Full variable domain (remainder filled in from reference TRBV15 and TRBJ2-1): DAMVIQNPRYQVTQFGKPVTLSCSQTLNHNVMYWYQQKSSQAPKLLFHYYDKDFNNEADTPDNFQSRRPNTSFCFLDIRSPGLGDTAMYLCATSRDLEPRLAARREQFFGPGTRLTVL.

CDR3 region: CASVGDFNNEQFF. CDR3 in DNA: TGTGCCAGCGTTGGGGACTTCAACAATGAGCAGTTCTTC. This chain joins TRBV6-5 and TRBJ2-1; the D gene is possibly TRBD2 (6 bases). CDR3 length: 13 amino acids. The germline V gene encodes CDR1 MNHEY and CDR2 SVGAGI. Trimming cost V 8 bases and J 5 bases, with 13 bases left between them.

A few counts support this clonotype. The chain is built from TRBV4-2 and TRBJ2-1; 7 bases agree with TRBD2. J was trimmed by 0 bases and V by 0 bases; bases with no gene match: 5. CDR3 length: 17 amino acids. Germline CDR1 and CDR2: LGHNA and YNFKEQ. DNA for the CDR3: TGTGCCAGCAGCCAAGATACTAGCGCAGTCTCCTACAATGAGCAGTTCTTC. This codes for CASSQDTSAVSYNEQFF.

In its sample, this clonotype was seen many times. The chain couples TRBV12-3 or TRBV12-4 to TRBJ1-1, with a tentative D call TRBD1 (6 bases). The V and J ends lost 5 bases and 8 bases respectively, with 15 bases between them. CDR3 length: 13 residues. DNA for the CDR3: TGTGCCAGCAGTCTCAACAGGGTGGGAGAAGCTTTCTTT. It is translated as CASSLNRVGEAFF.

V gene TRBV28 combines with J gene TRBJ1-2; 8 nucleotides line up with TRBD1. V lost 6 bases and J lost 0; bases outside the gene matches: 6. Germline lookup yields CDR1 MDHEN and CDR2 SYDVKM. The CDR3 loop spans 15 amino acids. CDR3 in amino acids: CASREGQGSNYGYTF. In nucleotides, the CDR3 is TGTGCCAGCAGGGAAGGACAGGGATCTAACTATGGCTACACCTTC.

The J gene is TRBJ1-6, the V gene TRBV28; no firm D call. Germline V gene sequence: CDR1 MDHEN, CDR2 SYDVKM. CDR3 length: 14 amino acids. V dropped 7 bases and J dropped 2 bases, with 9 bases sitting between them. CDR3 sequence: CASNGRAYNSPLHF. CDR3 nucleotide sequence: TGTGCCAGCAATGGGAGGGCCTATAATTCACCCCTCCACTTT.

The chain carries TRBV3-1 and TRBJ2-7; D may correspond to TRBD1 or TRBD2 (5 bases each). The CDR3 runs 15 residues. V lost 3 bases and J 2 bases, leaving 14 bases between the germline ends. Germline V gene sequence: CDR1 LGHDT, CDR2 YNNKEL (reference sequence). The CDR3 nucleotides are TGTGCCAGCAGCCAGACCTGGGACGGTACCTACGAGCAGTACTTC. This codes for CASSQTWDGTYEQYF.

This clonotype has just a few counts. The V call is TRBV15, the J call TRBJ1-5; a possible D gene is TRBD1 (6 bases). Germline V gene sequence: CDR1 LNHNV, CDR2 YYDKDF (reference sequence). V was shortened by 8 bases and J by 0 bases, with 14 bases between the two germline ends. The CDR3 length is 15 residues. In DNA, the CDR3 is TGTGCCACCTCCGGACAGAGATATAGCAATCAGCCCCAGCATTTT. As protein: CATSGQRYSNQPQHF. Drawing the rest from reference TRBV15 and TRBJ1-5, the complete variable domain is DAMVIQNPRYQVTQFGKPVTLSCSQTLNHNVMYWYQQKSSQAPKLLFHYYDKDFNNEADTPDNFQSRRPNTSFCFLDIRSPGLGDTAMYLCATSGQRYSNQPQHFGDGTRLSIL.

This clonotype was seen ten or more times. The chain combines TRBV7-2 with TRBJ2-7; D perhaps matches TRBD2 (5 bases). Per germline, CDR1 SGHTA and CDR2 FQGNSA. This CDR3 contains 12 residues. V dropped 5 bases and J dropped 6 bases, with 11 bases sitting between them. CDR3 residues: CASSPSEGEQYF. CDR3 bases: TGTGCCAGCAGCCCCTCCGAGGGCGAGCAGTACTTC.

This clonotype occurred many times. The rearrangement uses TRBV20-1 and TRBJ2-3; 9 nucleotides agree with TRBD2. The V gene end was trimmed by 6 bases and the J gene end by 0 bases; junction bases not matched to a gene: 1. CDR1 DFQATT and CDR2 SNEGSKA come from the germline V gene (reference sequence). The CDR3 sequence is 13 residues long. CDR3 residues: CSATSGSTDTQYF. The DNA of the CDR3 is TGCAGTGCAACTAGCGGGAGCACAGATACGCAGTATTTT.

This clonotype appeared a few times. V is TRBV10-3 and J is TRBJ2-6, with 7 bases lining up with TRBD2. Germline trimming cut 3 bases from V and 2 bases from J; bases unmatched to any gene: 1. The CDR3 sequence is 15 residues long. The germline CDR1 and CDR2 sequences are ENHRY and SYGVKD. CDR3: CAISEAGPGANVLTF. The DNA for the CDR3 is TGTGCCATCAGTGAAGCGGGGCCTGGGGCCAACGTCCTGACTTTC.

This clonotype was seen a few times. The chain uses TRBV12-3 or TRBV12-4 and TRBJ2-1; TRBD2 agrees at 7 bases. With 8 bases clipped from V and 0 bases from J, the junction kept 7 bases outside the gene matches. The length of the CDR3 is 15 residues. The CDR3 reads CASGGEGYSYNEQFF. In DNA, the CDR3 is TGTGCCAGCGGGGGGGAGGGTTACTCCTACAATGAGCAGTTCTTC.

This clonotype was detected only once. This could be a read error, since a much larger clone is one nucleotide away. CDR3 in DNA: TGTGCCACCAGCAGAGAACAGGTATTTAGCGAGGAGTACTTC. It specifies CATSREQVFSEEYF. V usage is TRBV15 and J usage is TRBJ2-7; D might be TRBD1 or TRBD2, each matching 5 bases. This CDR3 comprises 14 residues. Germline V lookup: CDR1 LNHNV, CDR2 YYDKDF (reference sequence). Full variable domain (rest looked up from reference TRBV15 and TRBJ2-7): DAMVIQNPRYQVTQFGKPVTLSCSQTLNHNVMYWYQQKSSQAPKLLFHYYDKDFNNEADTPDNFQSRRPNTSFCFLDIRSPGLGDTAMYLCATSREQVFSEEYFGPGTRLTVT.

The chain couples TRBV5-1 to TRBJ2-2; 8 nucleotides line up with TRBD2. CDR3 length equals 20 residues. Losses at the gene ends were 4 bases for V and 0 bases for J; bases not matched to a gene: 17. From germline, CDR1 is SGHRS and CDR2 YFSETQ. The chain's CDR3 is CASSQIGRGRISPNTGELFF. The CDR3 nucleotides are TGCGCCAGCAGCCAGATCGGGAGGGGCAGGATTTCGCCGAACACCGGGGAGCTGTTTTTT.

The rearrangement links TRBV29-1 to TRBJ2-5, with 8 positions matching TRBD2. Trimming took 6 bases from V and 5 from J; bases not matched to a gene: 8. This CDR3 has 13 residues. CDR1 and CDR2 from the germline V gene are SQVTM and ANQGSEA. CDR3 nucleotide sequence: TGCAGCGTCGGAGCGGGAGCGATGGAGACCCAGTACTTC. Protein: CSVGAGAMETQYF.

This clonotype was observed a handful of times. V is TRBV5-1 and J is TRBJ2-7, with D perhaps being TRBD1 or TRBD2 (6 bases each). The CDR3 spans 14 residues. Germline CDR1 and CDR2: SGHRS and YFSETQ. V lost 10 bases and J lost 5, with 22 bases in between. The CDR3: CAERWGASLHEQYF. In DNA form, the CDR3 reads TGCGCCGAAAGGTGGGGGGCCTCTCTCCACGAGCAGTACTTC.

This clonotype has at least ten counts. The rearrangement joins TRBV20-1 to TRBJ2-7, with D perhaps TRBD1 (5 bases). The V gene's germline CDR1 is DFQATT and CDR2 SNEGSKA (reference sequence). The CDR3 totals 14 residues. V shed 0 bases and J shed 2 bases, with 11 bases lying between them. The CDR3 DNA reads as TGCAGTGCTAGAGATCCCGGACACCCCTACGAGCAGTACTTC. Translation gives CSARDPGHPYEQYF.

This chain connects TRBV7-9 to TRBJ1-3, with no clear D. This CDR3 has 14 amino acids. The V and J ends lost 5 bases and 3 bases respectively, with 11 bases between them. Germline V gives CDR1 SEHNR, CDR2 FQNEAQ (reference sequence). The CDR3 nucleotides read TGTGCCAGCAGCACATGGGGAGTTGGAAACACCATATATTTT. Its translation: CASSTWGVGNTIYF.